The sample holds many counts of the clone carrying this T cell receptor beta chain. Its antigen remains unidentified. This specimen belongs to a study of T cells after yellow fever vaccination. The wider study: SMART-Seq v4 Ultra Low Input served to prepare low-cell-number fractions.

UMIs and a universal primer site were added when TCR cDNA was made by 5'RACE template switching. TCRdb re-called the 5' RACE reads with MiXCR, one entry per CDR3 protein. The data show some 110,000 distinct CDR3 sequences, around 8% seen once. V was cut by 2 bases and J by 8 bases, with 7 bases left in between. The germline V gene encodes CDR1 MNHEY and CDR2 SMNVEV (reference sequence). This CDR3 has 13 amino acids. Study observations and caveats: Abundant clonotypes from the bulk population could have been carried over as contaminants into FACS-sorted repertoires.

This material consisted of CD8+ T cells sorted from PBMCs, taken 45 days after the yellow fever booster vaccination. The TCR comes from a man aged 25-40 years who received the YFV17D yellow fever vaccine. The chain recombines TRBV27 with TRBJ1-6; D remains unclear. CDR3 nucleotide sequence: TGTGCCAGCAGTTTAACCACCTATTCACCCCTCCACTTT. Translation: CASSLTTYSPLHF.